This T cell receptor beta chain appears in the sequencing data of a study of blood T cell repertoires in COVID-19. Study context: In each case, the material was cDNA or gDNA derived from T cells, B-cell-depleted T cells, or PBMCs.

Germline V CDR1 and CDR2: KGHDR, SFDVKD. This CDR3 region has 14 residues. J was trimmed by 1 base and V by 4 bases; bases with no gene match: 1. This clone was detected a few times. Recruitment covered about two dozen US areas and drew participants whose ages spanned roughly 18 to 90 years. Clinical history as reported by participants underpinned cohort assignment. Study processing details: Reference gene primer amplification yielded estimated nucleated cell counts. Clones were sequenced by immunoSEQ multiplex PCR, and TCRdb holds only the in-frame ones, with some missing. That table gives V, J and clone size, and the DNA gave D and trimming. The sample lists around 300,000 clones, about 90% occurring once.

Sample: PBMCs or T cells enriched from blood (not recorded which). This clonotype originated in a woman between 18 and 30 years old with acute COVID-19. J is TRBJ2-7 and V is TRBV24-1, with 9 bases identical to TRBD1. The CDR3 sequence: CATSEGQGSYEQYF. The DNA of the CDR3 is TGTGCCACCAGTGAGGGACAGGGTTCCTACGAGCAGTACTTC.